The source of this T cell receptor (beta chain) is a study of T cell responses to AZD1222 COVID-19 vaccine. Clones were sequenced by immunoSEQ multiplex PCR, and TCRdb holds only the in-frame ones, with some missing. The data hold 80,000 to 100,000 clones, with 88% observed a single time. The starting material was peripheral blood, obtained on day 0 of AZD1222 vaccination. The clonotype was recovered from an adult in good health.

The CDR3 loop is CASSSSGNSYNEQFF. In DNA form, the CDR3 reads TGTGCCAGCAGCTCGAGCGGGAACTCCTACAATGAGCAGTTCTTC. This rearrangement joins TRBV7-2 to TRBJ2-1; 7 bases line up with TRBD2. This CDR3 comprises 15 residues. With V trimmed by 4 bases and J by 0 bases, 3 bases remained unmatched. Germline lookup yields CDR1 SGHTA and CDR2 FQGNSA.